This T cell receptor (beta chain) comes out of a study of blood T cell repertoires in COVID-19. Study-wide background: Samples taken during acute and convalescent COVID-19 were collected in the United States, Italy and Spain. PBMCs, B-cell-depleted T cells, or T cells were the source of the cDNA or gDNA that made up the material.

Germline values: CDR1 SGHTA, CDR2 FQGTGA. The V and J ends lost 4 bases and 10 bases respectively, with 14 bases between them. The CDR3 spans 13 residues. Original methodology: Amplification of reference gene primers was used by the study to estimate nucleated cell counts. Clones were read by immunoSEQ multiplex PCR, and TCRdb kept only the in-frame ones, dropping some. The V and J calls and clone size come from that table; D and trimming were worked out from the DNA. Here the sample spans 200,000 or so clones, under 85% being singletons. This clone was counted once. The sequenced sample was peripheral blood. This receptor was identified in a man between 60 and 75 years old with active or convalescent COVID-19. This chain connects TRBV7-3 to TRBJ2-1; D might be TRBD1 (5 bases). The CDR3 region has the DNA TGTGCCAGCAGCTCCCTACAGGCTAGAGAGCAGTTCTTC. As protein: CASSSLQAREQFF.